The rows below give T cell receptor beta chains drawn from one sample of a study of CD8 T cells in ankylosing spondylitis. One entry per CDR3 protein, called by TCRdb with MiXCR from the 5' RACE reads. The sample gives a few hundred thousand distinct CDR3 sequences, around 10% of which show up once; roughly a tenth is in the top ten. Sequencing was carried out using blood, either unsorted or a sorted T cell fraction (not recorded which). These receptors were collected from a female donor with ankylosing spondylitis or in good health (not recorded which). The CDR3 runs from the conserved cysteine through the conserved F or W. A D gene is named only where the DNA matches it firmly. Only part of the rows carry a size: once, few, many, or a class if the clone is expanded.

>few|TRBD2|TRBJ2-3|TRBV7-2
TGTGCCAGCAGCCAGGGACTAGGGCGGCGCACAGATACGCAGTATTTT
CASSQGLGRRTDTQYF
>many|-|TRBJ1-4|TRBV20-1
TGCAGTGCCTTCGGGACCGCTGGTGAAAAACTGTTTTTT
CSAFGTAGEKLFF
>many|-|TRBJ1-5|TRBV11-2
TGTGCCAGCAGCTTAGGGGCCATTGGTCAGCCCCAGCATTTT
CASSLGAIGQPQHF
>many|-|TRBJ2-6|TRBV5-1
TGCGCCAGCAGCCCAGAGGGGGTTATTTCTGGGGCCAACGTCCTGACTTTC
CASSPEGVISGANVLTF
>many|-|TRBJ2-1|TRBV20-1
TGCAGTGCTCTTCAAGGGGGGCCGAACAATGAGCAGTTCTTC
CSALQGGPNNEQFF
>few|-|TRBJ2-1|TRBV5-6
TGTGCCAGCAGCCGCAGACCGCAGGGAAGGCTTTGGGGTGAGCAGTTCTTC
CASSRRPQGRLWGEQFF
>many|-|TRBJ1-2|TRBV28
TGTGCCAGCGGGAGTAACTATGGCTACACCTTC
CASGSNYGYTF
>many|-|TRBJ1-1|TRBV11-2
TGTGCCAGCAGCTCTCCCGGGAACAACGGAACGACTGAAGCTTTCTTT
CASSSPGNNGTTEAFF
>-|TRBD1|TRBJ1-2|TRBV5-5
TGTGCCAGCAGCACGGGACAGTTATTTTACTACACCTTC
CASSTGQLFYYTF
>many|-|TRBJ1-6|TRBV20-1
TGCAGTGCCCCGGACCGGGACCCCTATAATTCACCCCTCCACTTT
CSAPDRDPYNSPLHF
>-|-|TRBJ1-1|TRBV4-2
TGTGCCAGCAGCCAAGAGGCGAGGACAGAGAACACTGAAGCTTTCTTT
CASSQEARTENTEAFF
>-|TRBD2|TRBJ2-1|TRBV9
TGTGCCAGCAGCGTATTCGGGCTAGCGGCGGTGGATGAGCAGTTCTTC
CASSVFGLAAVDEQFF
>many|-|TRBJ2-2|TRBV20-1
TGCAGTGTTCGAGCATCGAACACCGGGGAGCTGTTTTTT
CSVRASNTGELFF
>many|-|TRBJ1-5|TRBV15
TGTGCCACCAGCAGAGACGGCGGGAACGGTCAGCCCCAGCATTTT
CATSRDGGNGQPQHF
>-|-|TRBJ2-1|TRBV27
TGTGCCAGCAGCGGCTCGTTTTCTGAGCAGTTCTTC
CASSGSFSEQFF
>few|-|TRBJ2-5|TRBV5-6
TGTGCCAGCAGCGATCAGTCCAGGCGGAACGTAATATCAGAGACCCAGTACTTC
CASSDQSRRNVISETQYF
>few|TRBD2|TRBJ2-3|TRBV29-1
TGCAGCTCGCGGGGGGACACCGCCACAGATACGCAGTATTTT
CSSRGDTATDTQYF
>many|TRBD1|TRBJ2-2|TRBV20-1
TGCAGTGCTAGTCGCCCAGGGGGAGAGAACACCGGGGAGCTGTTTTTT
CSASRPGGENTGELFF
>many|-|TRBJ2-7|TRBV5-6
TGTGCCAGCAGTTTAGCTAACAGAGATGACGAGCAGTACTTC
CASSLANRDDEQYF
>-|TRBD2|TRBJ2-1|TRBV15
TGTGCCACCAGCGCTAGCGGGGCCCCCTACAATGAGCAGTTCTTC
CATSASGAPYNEQFF
>-|-|TRBJ1-5|TRBV10-2
TGCGCCAGCAGGGAACTAGCGGGGGGAGATACGCAGCATTTT
CASRELAGGDTQHF
>-|TRBD2|TRBJ2-1|TRBV29-1
TGCAGCGTCCAGACCCGTAGCGGGTACAATGAGCAGTTCTTC
CSVQTRSGYNEQFF
>many|-|TRBJ1-5|TRBV20-1
TGCAGTGCCTCATTGGGGTTAAGCAATCAGCCCCAGCATTTT
CSASLGLSNQPQHF